This T cell receptor (beta chain) was identified in a study of Ad26.COV2.S vaccination and SARS-CoV-2 variants listed by TCRdb under 2021. About the study as a whole: Vaccine-arm donors were drawn from COV1001, a multicentre, randomized, double-blind, placebo-controlled phase I-IIa trial of Ad26.COV2.S in healthy adults. A total of some 30 samples were included in the TCR-sequenced set, comprising about 20 Ad26.COV2.S vaccine recipients, 5 placebo recipients and 8 SARS-CoV-2 convalescent individuals. Blinding of investigators to trial group allocation was maintained during experiments and outcome assessment. TCRbeta repertoire sequencing was used to assess the specificity and breadth of SARS-CoV-2-reactive T cell receptors after Ad26.COV2.S vaccination. Trial participants were randomized into five groups of five: low-dose or high-dose Ad26.COV2.S given once or twice, or placebo on both occasions. Ad26.COV2.S was administered intramuscularly at a dose of 5x10^10 or 1x10^11 viral particles, either as one shot or as two shots given 56 days apart.

TCRbeta CDR3 regions were sequenced with the immunoSEQ Assay. After extraction, genomic DNA underwent amplification by bias-controlled multiplex PCR, followed by high-throughput sequencing. On the authors' methods: To quantify the absolute abundance of each unique TCRbeta CDR3 region, sequences were collapsed and filtered. T cell fraction was estimated by normalizing TCRbeta template counts to usable DNA, which was measured by amplifying reference genes present in all nucleated cells. Repertoire TCRs were annotated as SARS-CoV-2-specific by exact matching of V gene, CDR3 amino acid sequence and J gene to a known reactive TCR set. The reference SARS-CoV-2 TCR set was obtained from MIRA and was filtered for enrichment in COVID-19-positive ImmuneCODE repertoires, whereby public or cross-reactive TCRs were removed. Using the MIRA antigens, annotated TCRs were further analysed by specific ORF or by position within an ORF. Breadth was defined as annotated unique rearrangements over total unique productive rearrangements; depth was the summed frequency of those rearrangements. Group comparisons of TCR breadth used two-sided Wilcoxon rank-sum tests. What TCRdb holds here is the immuneACCESS table cut down to in-frame rearrangements. Part of the clones is not present; checked against another copy, under half of the missing clones reflect an unresolved V gene, and the others are unexplained. V, J and clone size are taken as reported in that table, and D and trimming were inferred from the DNA itself. The sample table shows some 340,000 clones, and about 82% are seen once. The ten largest make up approximately 2% of the sample.

With respect to this clone: Its antigen remains undetermined. No much larger clone is present one base from it, and per-base qualities are unavailable.

Points the paper makes about the study in general: Ad26.COV2.S recipients had higher spike-specific TCR breadth than placebo recipients (P = 0.0014). After vaccination, substantial breadth of spike-specific CD8+ and CD4+ T cell responses was reported. The authors noted that the TCR breadth and depth analyses may have underestimated total T cell responses. Comparing responses between vaccine doses or regimens was not something the study was powered to do. Comparable non-spike TCR breadth was observed between vaccine and placebo recipients, consistent with only spike being contained in the vaccine.

The treatment or condition label for this specimen denotes: roughly 19 received Ad26.COV2.S at low or high dose, single or two shots; roughly 5 received placebo; per-sample allocation not given. For vaccine and placebo recipients, the sequenced repertoires came from samples collected on day 63 after the first injection. Cohort 1b enrolled about two dozen adults aged 18-55 years at a single site in Boston, USA, between 29 July and 7 August 2020. Ad26.COV2.S was a replication-incompetent adenovirus type 26 vector that expressed a prefusion-stabilized SARS-CoV-2 spike protein derived from the original Wuhan strain. From the cysteine through the phenylalanine, the CDR3 covers 15 amino acids. Only CDR3 DNA is held: 45 bases, read in frame from base 1. CDR1 and CDR2, per the germline V gene, are SQVTM and ANQGSEA. V is clipped by 6 bases and J by 7 bases, and the sequence between their germline boundaries is 21 bases long.

This clonotype was sampled from a person between 18 and 65 years old who received the Ad26.COV2.S COVID-19 vaccine or a placebo. This sequence uses TRBV29-1 and TRBJ2-2; the D gene identity is not certain. The source was peripheral blood, collected in a trial of Ad26.COV2.S vaccine versus placebo. The CDR3 amino acid sequence is: CSVVTPATTSGELFF. The bases read TGCAGCGTCGTGACTCCTGCTACGACGAGCGGGGAGCTGTTTTTT.